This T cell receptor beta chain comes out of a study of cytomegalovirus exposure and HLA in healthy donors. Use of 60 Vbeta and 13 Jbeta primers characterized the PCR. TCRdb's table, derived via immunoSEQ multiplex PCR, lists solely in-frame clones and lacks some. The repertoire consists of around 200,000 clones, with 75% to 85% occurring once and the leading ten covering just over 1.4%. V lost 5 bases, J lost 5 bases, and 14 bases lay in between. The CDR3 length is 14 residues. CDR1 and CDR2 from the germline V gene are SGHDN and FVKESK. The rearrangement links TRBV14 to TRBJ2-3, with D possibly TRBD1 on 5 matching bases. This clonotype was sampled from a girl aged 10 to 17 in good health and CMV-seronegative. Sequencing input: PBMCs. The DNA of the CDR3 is TGTGCCAGCAGCAGCATACCTCAGGGAGATACGCAGTATTTT. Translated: CASSSIPQGDTQYF.